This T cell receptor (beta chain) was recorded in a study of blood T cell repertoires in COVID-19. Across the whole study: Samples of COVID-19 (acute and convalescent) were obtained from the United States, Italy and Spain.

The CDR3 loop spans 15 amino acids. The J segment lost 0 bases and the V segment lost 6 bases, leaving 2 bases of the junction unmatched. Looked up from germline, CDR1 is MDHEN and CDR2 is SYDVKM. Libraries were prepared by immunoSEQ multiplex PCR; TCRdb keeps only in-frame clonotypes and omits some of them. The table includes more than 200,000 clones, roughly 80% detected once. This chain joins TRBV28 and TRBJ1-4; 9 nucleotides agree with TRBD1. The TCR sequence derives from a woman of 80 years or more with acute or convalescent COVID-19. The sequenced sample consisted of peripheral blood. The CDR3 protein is CASRRQGATNEKLFF. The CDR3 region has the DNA TGTGCCAGCAGGCGACAGGGGGCAACTAATGAAAAACTGTTTTTT.